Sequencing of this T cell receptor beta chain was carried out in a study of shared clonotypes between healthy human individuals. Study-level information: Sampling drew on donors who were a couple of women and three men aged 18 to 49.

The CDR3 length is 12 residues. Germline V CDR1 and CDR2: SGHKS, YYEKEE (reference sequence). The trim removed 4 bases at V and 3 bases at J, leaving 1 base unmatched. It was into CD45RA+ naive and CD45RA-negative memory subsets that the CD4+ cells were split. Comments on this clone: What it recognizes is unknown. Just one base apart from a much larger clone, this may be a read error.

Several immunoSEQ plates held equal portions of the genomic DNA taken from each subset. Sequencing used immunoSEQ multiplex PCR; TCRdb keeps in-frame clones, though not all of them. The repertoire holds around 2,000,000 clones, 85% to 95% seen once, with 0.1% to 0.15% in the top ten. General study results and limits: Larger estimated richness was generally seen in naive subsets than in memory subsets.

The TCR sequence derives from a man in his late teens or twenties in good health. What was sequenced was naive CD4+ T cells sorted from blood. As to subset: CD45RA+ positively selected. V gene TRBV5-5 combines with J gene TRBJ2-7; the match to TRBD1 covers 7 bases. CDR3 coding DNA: TGTGCCAGCAGCCCAGGGGGCTACGAGCAGTACTTC. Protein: CASSPGGYEQYF. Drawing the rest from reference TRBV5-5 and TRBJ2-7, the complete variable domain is DAGVTQSPTHLIKTRGQQVTLRCSPISGHKSVSWYQQVLGQGPQFIFQYYEKEERGRGNFPDRFSARQFPNYSSELNVNALLLGDSALYLCASSPGGYEQYFGPGTRLTVT.